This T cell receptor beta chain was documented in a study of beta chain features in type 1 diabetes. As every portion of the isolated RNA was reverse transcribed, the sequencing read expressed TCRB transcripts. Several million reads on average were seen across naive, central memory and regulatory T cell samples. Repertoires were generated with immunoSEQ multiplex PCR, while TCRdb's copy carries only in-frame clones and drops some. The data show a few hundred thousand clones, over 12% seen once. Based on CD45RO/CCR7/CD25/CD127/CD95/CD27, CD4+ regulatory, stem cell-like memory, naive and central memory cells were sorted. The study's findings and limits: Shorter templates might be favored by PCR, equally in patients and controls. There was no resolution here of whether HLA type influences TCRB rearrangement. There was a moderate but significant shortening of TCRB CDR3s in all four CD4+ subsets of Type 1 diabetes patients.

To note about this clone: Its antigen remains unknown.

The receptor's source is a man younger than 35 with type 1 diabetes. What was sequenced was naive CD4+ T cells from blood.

The DNA of the CDR3 is TGTGCCAGCAGGTTGCGGGACACTGAAGCTTTCTTT. Translating it yields CASRLRDTEAFF. The J gene is TRBJ1-1, the V gene TRBV7-9; unclear D gene. The germline V gene has CDR1 SEHNR and CDR2 FQNEAQ (reference sequence). V was trimmed by 6 bases and J by 3 bases, leaving 8 bases between them. The CDR3 is made up of 12 amino acids.